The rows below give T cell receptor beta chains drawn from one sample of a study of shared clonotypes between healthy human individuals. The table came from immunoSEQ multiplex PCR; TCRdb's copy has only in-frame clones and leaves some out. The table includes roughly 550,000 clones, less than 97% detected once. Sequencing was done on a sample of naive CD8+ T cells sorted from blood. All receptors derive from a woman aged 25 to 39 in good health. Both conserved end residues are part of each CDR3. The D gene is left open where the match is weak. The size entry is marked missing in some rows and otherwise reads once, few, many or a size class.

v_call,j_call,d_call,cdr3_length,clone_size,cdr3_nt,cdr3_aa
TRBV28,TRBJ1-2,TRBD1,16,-,TGTGCCAGCAGTTCCGAACGGGACAGGGTAACTCGTGGCTACACCTTC,CASSSERDRVTRGYTF
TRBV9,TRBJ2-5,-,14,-,TGTGCCAGCAGCCCCAGAAGTGGGGTCGGGACCCAGTACTTC,CASSPRSGVGTQYF
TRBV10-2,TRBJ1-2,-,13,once,TGCGCCAGCAGTGAGTCGGGTTACTATGGCTACACCTTC,CASSESGYYGYTF
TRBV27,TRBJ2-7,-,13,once,TGTGCCAGCAGACAGGCTCTGACCTACGAGCAGTACTTC,CASRQALTYEQYF
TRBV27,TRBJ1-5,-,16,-,TGTGCCAGCAGTTCTCACCCGGGGAATAGCAATCAGCCCCAGCATTTT,CASSSHPGNSNQPQHF
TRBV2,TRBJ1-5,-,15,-,TGTGCCAGTACGAGGATGGACACCTCCAATCAGCCCCAGCATTTT,CASTRMDTSNQPQHF
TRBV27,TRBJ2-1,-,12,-,TGTGCCAGCAGTTTATTTCCGGGTGAGCAGTTCTTC,CASSLFPGEQFF
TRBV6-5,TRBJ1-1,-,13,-,TGTGCCAGCAGTTACGGGACACAGGAGGAAGCTTTCTTT,CASSYGTQEEAFF
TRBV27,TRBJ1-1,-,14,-,TGTGCCAGCAGTTTCCAGGGGAGAGACACTGAAGCTTTCTTT,CASSFQGRDTEAFF
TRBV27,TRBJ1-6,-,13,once,TGTGCCAGCAGTTATGGAGGGAGGTCACCCCTCCACTTT,CASSYGGRSPLHF
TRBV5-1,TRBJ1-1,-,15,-,TGCGCCAGCAGCCCGGGACGGAACTTGAACACTGAAGCTTTCTTT,CASSPGRNLNTEAFF
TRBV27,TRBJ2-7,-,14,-,TGTGCCAGCAGTTTAGGGACATATTACTACGAGCAGTACTTC,CASSLGTYYYEQYF
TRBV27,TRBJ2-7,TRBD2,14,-,TGTGCCAGCAGTTGGCTAGCGGGCTCCTACGAGCAGTACTTC,CASSWLAGSYEQYF
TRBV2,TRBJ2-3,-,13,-,TGTGCCAGCAGGGACAGTTTGACAGATACGCAGTATTTT,CASRDSLTDTQYF